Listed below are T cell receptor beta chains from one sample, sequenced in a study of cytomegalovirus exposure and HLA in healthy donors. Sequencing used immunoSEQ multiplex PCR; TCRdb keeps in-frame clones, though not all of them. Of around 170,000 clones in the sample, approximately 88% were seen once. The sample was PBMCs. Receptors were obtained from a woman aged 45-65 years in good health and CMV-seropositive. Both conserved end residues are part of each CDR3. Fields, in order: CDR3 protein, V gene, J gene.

CASSNRGANQVGELFF	TRBV9	TRBJ2-2
CASSQEVRGVYNEQFF	TRBV4-2	TRBJ2-1
CASSEFGPFRTGDSPLHF	TRBV25-1	TRBJ1-6
CASSLGVGTGGAWAFF	TRBV11-2	TRBJ1-1
CASSPQGRLREKLFF	TRBV28	TRBJ1-4
CASSSGGSGANVLTF	TRBV7-9	TRBJ2-6
CASSLGSSASYEQYF	TRBV7-2	TRBJ2-7
CASSFRTAGNTEAFF	TRBV5-1	TRBJ1-1
CSAVNTEAFF	TRBV29-1	TRBJ1-1
CASSVDTGGSLETQYF	TRBV9	TRBJ2-5
CASTPDRGGIYEQYF	TRBV7-9	-
CASSLGGSTDTQYF	TRBV28	TRBJ2-3
CAWRDIGTEAFF	TRBV30	TRBJ1-1
CASSRSGAGTNYGYTF	TRBV13	TRBJ1-2
CASREEGWEQFF	TRBV5-1	TRBJ2-1
CASSQPSGLGGRSYTIYF	TRBV4-2	TRBJ1-3
CSFGEAEQFF	TRBV29-1	TRBJ2-1
CASGGGVTQYF	TRBV14	TRBJ2-3
CASSQDPSGLAGSYEQYF	TRBV4-3	TRBJ2-7
CASSLSQTEAFF	TRBV28	TRBJ1-1
CASSLEGTNTEAFF	TRBV6-6	TRBJ1-1
CASSLETGLAKNIQYF	TRBV13	TRBJ2-4
CASSPGTSGYNEQFF	TRBV27	TRBJ2-1
CASRDSGGPTDTQYF	TRBV19	TRBJ2-3
CASRASGGRYNEQFF	TRBV9	TRBJ2-1
CASSLMRTGELFF	TRBV11-3	TRBJ2-2
CASSLGFGVGTEAFF	TRBV5-1	TRBJ1-1
CASSSGDRPFYGYTF	TRBV19	TRBJ1-2
CASSLYGTDYQETQYF	TRBV5-1	TRBJ2-5
CASSARQFSGNTIYF	TRBV5-1	TRBJ1-3
CASKGQAFSPLHF	TRBV19	TRBJ1-6
CASSPGQSDSPLHF	TRBV5-6	TRBJ1-6
CATVAGGQDTQYF	TRBV10-3	TRBJ2-3
CASSFYRRSSGANVLTF	TRBV7-3	TRBJ2-6
CASSTSSGTGGYTGELFF	TRBV5-1	TRBJ2-2
CASSHLWDSGGPYNEQFF	TRBV14	TRBJ2-1
CASSDGGGRKQYF	TRBV5-6	TRBJ2-7
CASSLAKGSGVNAGELFF	TRBV5-4	TRBJ2-2
CASSSTGGHTEAFF	TRBV19	TRBJ1-1
CASSPHPGTRGFEEQYF	TRBV9	TRBJ2-7
CASSSYGSTDTQYF	TRBV7-2	TRBJ2-3
CASTRDQGAVYGYTF	TRBV6-5	TRBJ1-2
CASSQALLGGEALNNEQFF	TRBV4-1	TRBJ2-1
CASNFVRQARGYTF	TRBV13	TRBJ1-2
CASSYGDRGNEQFF	TRBV7-9	TRBJ2-1
CASLTRFGELFF	TRBV2	TRBJ2-2
CSVGQGNNSPFHF	TRBV29-1	TRBJ1-6
CASSPRGWYEQYF	TRBV7-3	TRBJ2-7
CASSRLAGVRTDTQYF	TRBV6-6	TRBJ2-3
CASSQETGKGQPQHF	TRBV4-3	TRBJ1-5
CASRRSGINTGELFF	TRBV19	TRBJ2-2
CAWSLGGLGEKLFF	TRBV30	TRBJ1-4
CASSLGWVGGVEQFF	TRBV5-6	TRBJ2-1
CASTADGELFF	TRBV6-5	TRBJ2-2
CASSRGQGYTF	TRBV7-9	TRBJ1-2
CASSRTGTSQETQYF	TRBV5-1	TRBJ2-5